The rows below give T cell receptor beta chains drawn from one sample of a study of blood T cell repertoires in COVID-19. TCRdb's table, derived via immunoSEQ multiplex PCR, lists solely in-frame clones and lacks some. The top ten hold 1.5% to 2% of the sample, which has about 320,000 clones, around 88% seen once. The sample comprised peripheral blood. The receptors were gathered from a woman in her 30s with COVID-19, enrolled during active disease. CDR3s leave out the opening cysteine and the closing phenylalanine or tryptophan.

cdr3_aa,v_call
ASSPSGVVNTEAF,TRBV28
SVARGNTEAF,TRBV29-1
ASSLISDPALGNTIY,TRBV7-9
ASSPFSVSYEQY,TRBV18
ASSLVGGTGELF,TRBV7-9
ASSLEQGTYGYT,TRBV5-1
ATSPTRIAVGTNEQF,TRBV15
ASRTVRAF,TRBV2
ASSPFGTSRKLF,TRBV6-5
ASSAYRGRGTEAF,TRBV19
ASSLQGAGNTIY,TRBV7-2
ASSRVVEKLF,TRBV2
ASSLGQGTFTEAF,TRBV19
ASTTATEAF,TRBV28
ASSIGVKTQY,TRBV19
ASSFKPPADT,TRBV5-6
ATSNRAMNTEAF,TRBV15
ASSYSATGAYEQY,TRBV6-2/TRBV6-3
ASSFGDSQETQY,TRBV5-1
ASSPDPRDRRRDYGYT,TRBV4-2
ASKEQTNYGYT,TRBV2
SVEGGDGYT,TRBV29-1
ASSQVRAGSTDTQY,TRBV4-1
ASSLLGQGVNTEAF,TRBV27
ASSPYEGVTAEAF,TRBV18
ASRDRGNQPQH,TRBV19
ASSLLTNTGELF,TRBV9